Given below is one T cell receptor beta chain in context. Its antigen is still unknown. Base qualities are not recorded, but no much larger clone differs from it by a single base. The data stem from a study of blood T cell repertoires in COVID-19 (dated by TCRdb to the early 2020s). Concerning the study at large: Collaborator samples came from the United States, Italy and Spain and covered acute and convalescent phases of COVID-19. Subjects who had been exposed to COVID-19, were actively infected with it, or had recovered from it provided the deeply sampled blood TCRbeta repertoires that made up the dataset. A de-identified subject ID, COVID-19 status, age in years and sex were almost always included in the sample metadata. The samples were drawn from two sources: the first 160 participants of the ongoing ImmuneRACE study, and over 950 subjects contributed by 6 global collaborators. Where HLA class I and class II types were available, the types were taken from metadata supplied by the sample provider, not from assay-based typing. The repertoires were made available in a free public database intended to serve as a resource for research on the immune response to SARS-CoV-2. The prospective study material was composed of cDNA or gDNA derived from T cells, B-cell-depleted T cells, or PBMCs.

Participants in the prospective study were aged about 18 to 90 years, lived in 24 United States geographic areas, and enrolled through a virtual design. In the prospective study, participants were assigned to cohorts based on the clinical history participants reported in a screening survey and a study questionnaire. Recovered participants in ImmuneRACE Cohort 3 were defined by two consecutive negative NP/OP PCR tests, clearance by a healthcare professional, or resolution of symptoms. In the prospective study, whole blood, serum and a nasopharyngeal or oropharyngeal swab were collected from each participant by mobile phlebotomists. Prospective study participants could optionally give additional blood draws and questionnaires over a roughly two-month period. Before DNA extraction, prospective study blood samples were shipped either frozen or at room temperature. TCRbeta CDR3 regions were amplified from genomic DNA by means of the immunoSEQ Assay, a bias-controlled multiplex PCR. The study's processing was this. Within the assay, amplification of reference gene primers was used to estimate how many nucleated cells each sample contained. To quantify the absolute abundance of each unique TCRbeta CDR3 rearrangement, sequence reads were collapsed and filtered. For each sample, productive Simpson clonality was calculated as the square root of Simpson's diversity index across productive rearrangements. What TCRdb holds here is the immuneACCESS table cut down to in-frame rearrangements. Part of the clones is not present; checked against another copy, under half of the missing clones reflect an unresolved V gene, and the others are unexplained. D and trimming were read from the DNA, whereas the V and J calls and clone size are those reported in that table. The sample includes roughly 290,000 clones, with approximately 88% observed a single time. The ten largest clones take up 6% to 7% of the sample.

Summary of the overall study and its limitations: How much clinical and demographic metadata was included differed by source and by participant, and the metadata was provided uncurated.

V trim: 3 bases; J trim: 4 bases; unmatched bases: 3. Measured from the cysteine to the phenylalanine, the CDR3 is 14 residues long. Here the CDR3 DNA is all that survives: 42 bases in frame from base 1. According to the germline V gene, CDR1 reads SQVTM and CDR2 reads ANQGSEA. The sequenced sample was PBMCs or T cells enriched from blood (not recorded which). The sequence links TRBV29-1 to TRBJ2-3; 11 bases in the junction line up with TRBD2. The origin of this receptor is a woman aged 40 to 49 who had recovered from COVID-19. The CDR3 protein: CSVEASGRPDTQYF. The base sequence is TGCAGCGTTGAGGCTAGCGGGAGGCCAGATACGCAGTATTTT.